The present T cell receptor (beta chain) was sequenced within a study of control samples from healthy donors and cancer patients (TCRdb year 2020). This clone has only a few counts. The antigen this receptor binds is unknown. No much larger clone exists at a distance of one base, and base qualities are not known. From the cysteine through the phenylalanine, the CDR3 covers 15 amino acids. Just the 45-base CDR3 DNA is kept, in frame starting at base 1. Via the germline V gene, CDR1 is SNHLY and CDR2 FYNNEI. V is reduced by 2 bases and J by 2 bases, leaving a spacing of 13 bases between them. Library method: the immunoSEQ multiplex PCR assay. TCRdb stores this immuneACCESS table with in-frame sequences only. Part of the clones is absent; in the studies checked, under half of the shortfall reflects unresolved V genes, and no reason is known for the rest. The sample records 51,000 or so clones, approximately 80% of which are singletons. The top ten constitute roughly 9.1% of the sample.

The receptor chain draws on TRBV2 and TRBJ2-7, with a tentative D gene TRBD2 over 5 matching bases. The clonotype originates from a man between 65 and 85 years old in good health. Sequencing was carried out using blood. The DNA is as follows: TGTGCCAGCAGTGAACCCGGGGTTGGAACCTACGAGCAGTACTTC. Its coded protein is CASSEPGVGTYEQYF.